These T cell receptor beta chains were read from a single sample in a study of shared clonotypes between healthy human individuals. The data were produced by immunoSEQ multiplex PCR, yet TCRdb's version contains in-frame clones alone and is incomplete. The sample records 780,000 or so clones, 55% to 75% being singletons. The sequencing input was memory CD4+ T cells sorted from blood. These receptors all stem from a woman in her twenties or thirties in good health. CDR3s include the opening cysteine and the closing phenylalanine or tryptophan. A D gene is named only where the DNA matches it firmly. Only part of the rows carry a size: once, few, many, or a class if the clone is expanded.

cdr3_nt: TGTGCCTGGAGTAGTGGGACAGGGGGATCACCCCTCCACTTT
cdr3_aa: CAWSSGTGGSPLHF
clone_size: NA
v_call: TRBV30
d_call: TRBD1
j_call: TRBJ1-6

cdr3_nt: TGCGCCAGCAGCTTTGGGGACGGTTTCAATGAGCAGTTCTTC
cdr3_aa: CASSFGDGFNEQFF
clone_size: NA
v_call: TRBV5-1
d_call: NA
j_call: TRBJ2-1

cdr3_nt: TGTGCCAGCAGTTTTAGATACGGGTCTACTGAAGCTTTCTTT
cdr3_aa: CASSFRYGSTEAFF
clone_size: NA
v_call: TRBV27
d_call: NA
j_call: TRBJ1-1

cdr3_nt: TGTGCCAGCAGTTACTGGGACAGATACAATGAGCAGTTCTTC
cdr3_aa: CASSYWDRYNEQFF
clone_size: NA
v_call: TRBV6-6
d_call: TRBD1
j_call: TRBJ2-1

cdr3_nt: TGTGCCAGCAGCCAATACCGGGACAGGGGGCTTGGCTACACCTTC
cdr3_aa: CASSQYRDRGLGYTF
clone_size: NA
v_call: TRBV14
d_call: TRBD1
j_call: TRBJ1-2

cdr3_nt: TGTGCCAGTAGTATGGAGAACGGACTAGCGGGGAACACAGATACGCAGTATTTT
cdr3_aa: CASSMENGLAGNTDTQYF
clone_size: NA
v_call: TRBV19
d_call: TRBD2
j_call: TRBJ2-3

cdr3_nt: TGTGCCAGCTCACCACAGCACTCTGGAAACACCATATATTTT
cdr3_aa: CASSPQHSGNTIYF
clone_size: NA
v_call: TRBV18
d_call: NA
j_call: TRBJ1-3

cdr3_nt: TGTGCCAGCAGCCAATTGTTGGGTCGAGGATCCACAGATACGCAGTATTTT
cdr3_aa: CASSQLLGRGSTDTQYF
clone_size: NA
v_call: TRBV4-2
d_call: NA
j_call: TRBJ2-3

cdr3_nt: TGCAGCGTTGGGTCGCGTCGGGCAGGGGGAGGTCTAGCGGGCCAAGAGACCCAGTACTTC
cdr3_aa: CSVGSRRAGGGLAGQETQYF
clone_size: NA
v_call: TRBV29-1
d_call: NA
j_call: TRBJ2-5

cdr3_nt: TGTGCCAGCCGGACTAGCGGGAGCACAGATACGCAGTATTTT
cdr3_aa: CASRTSGSTDTQYF
clone_size: few
v_call: TRBV19
d_call: TRBD2
j_call: TRBJ2-3

cdr3_nt: TGCGCCAGCAGCTTGGCCGATCCAGCCAAGTATGGCTACACCTTC
cdr3_aa: CASSLADPAKYGYTF
clone_size: NA
v_call: TRBV5-1
d_call: NA
j_call: TRBJ1-2